These 29 T cell receptor beta chains were all obtained from the same sample, sequenced in a study of OX40 agonist ivuxolimab in advanced cancers. Method: immunoSEQ multiplex PCR; TCRdb's copy keeps in-frame clones and lacks some. The profile covers some 85,000 clones, with about 89% appearing a single time and 1.5% to 2% taken by the ten largest. Sequences were derived from CD4+ or CD8+ T cells sorted from blood, sampled in a trial of the OX40 agonist ivuxolimab. These TCRs come from an adult with an advanced solid tumor such as melanoma, head and neck, liver or kidney cancer.

The genes are TRBV5-4 and TRBJ2-7, with D possibly being TRBD1 or TRBD2 (6 bases each). V was clipped by 3 bases and J by 9 bases, with 28 bases between them. Germline lookup yields CDR1 SGHNT and CDR2 YYREEE (reference sequence). This CDR3 is 17 amino acids long. The CDR3 spells CASSYGGSGQGIRGQYF. The CDR3 DNA is TGTGCCAGCAGCTATGGAGGGTCGGGACAAGGAATCCGCGGGCAGTACTTC.

V gene TRBV10-3 combines with J gene TRBJ2-5; 8 positions match TRBD1. V lost 9 bases to trimming and J lost 1 base; unmatched junction nucleotides: 13. CDR1 and CDR2 (germline): ENHRY, SYGVKD. The CDR3 consists of 16 residues. The CDR3 DNA reads TGTGCCATTCAGGGGGCTTTGGGTTCGGGCCAAGAGACCCAGTACTTC. Translating it yields CAIQGALGSGQETQYF.

This sequence joins TRBV28 and TRBJ1-5, with D perhaps TRBD1 (5 bases). Trimming shortened V by 8 bases and J by 7 bases, and 18 bases separated the two germline ends. The germline gives CDR1 MDHEN, CDR2 SYDVKM. The CDR3 spans 14 residues. CDR3 in amino acids: CASRRGGTNQPQHF. As DNA, the CDR3 is TGTGCCAGCCGCCGGGGGGGGACTAACCAGCCCCAGCATTTT.

The chain recombines TRBV11-2 with TRBJ2-3; D is tentatively TRBD1 or TRBD2 (5 bases each). V lost 5 bases and J lost 11, with 23 bases in between. The CDR3 runs 15 residues. Germline V gene sequence: CDR1 SGHAT, CDR2 FQNNGV. CDR3 nucleotide sequence: TGTGCCAGCAGCCGAGCCGGGACCCCTACACTAGAGCAGTATTTT. Translation: CASSRAGTPTLEQYF. The full variable domain, with the rest looked up from reference TRBV11-2 and TRBJ2-3, is EAGVAQSPRYKIIEKRQSVAFWCNPISGHATLYWYQQILGQGPKLLIQFQNNGVVDDSQLPKDRFSAERLKGVDSTLKIQPAKLEDSAVYLCASSRAGTPTLEQYFGPGTRLTVL.

The CDR3 coding sequence is TGTGCCAGCAGTGTGGAAAATCCCGCCACCGGGGAGCTGTTTTTT. This gives the protein CASSVENPATGELFF. The chain employs TRBV2 and TRBJ2-2; D is ambiguous. The CDR3 runs to 15 residues. CDR1 is SNHLY and CDR2 is FYNNEI in the germline V gene. V lost 4 bases to trimming and J lost 4 bases, with 13 bases between them.

The genes are TRBV27 and TRBJ1-3; D is uncertain. V was clipped by 3 bases and J by 0 bases, with 6 bases between them. CDR1 is MNHEY, CDR2 SMNVEV, per germline (reference sequence). The CDR3 length is 14 residues. The DNA for the CDR3 is TGTGCCAGCAGTTTCAGACCCTCTGGAAACACCATATATTTT. Its protein is CASSFRPSGNTIYF.

This sequence joins TRBV2 and TRBJ2-1; 10 nucleotides align to TRBD1. Per germline, CDR1 SNHLY and CDR2 FYNNEI. The V and J ends lost 4 bases and 3 bases, in that order; junction bases with no gene match: 3. The CDR3 covers 15 residues. CDR3 bases: TGTGCCAGCAGTGGACAGGGGGCTAGCTACAATGAGCAGTTCTTC. Protein sequence: CASSGQGASYNEQFF. Based on the CDR3 plus reference TRBV2 and TRBJ2-1, the full variable domain is EPEVTQTPSHQVTQMGQEVILRCVPISNHLYFYWYRQILGQKVEFLVSFYNNEISEKSEIFDDQFSVERPDGSNFTLKIRSTKLEDSAMYFCASSGQGASYNEQFFGPGTRLTVL.

This chain links TRBV11-2 with TRBJ2-7; D unresolved. V was clipped by 2 bases and J by 0 bases, with 8 bases between them. The CDR3 has 14 residues. CDR1 and CDR2 (germline): SGHAT, FQNNGV. CDR3 sequence: CASSLKGTSYEQYF. CDR3 bases: TGTGCCAGCAGCTTAAAGGGCACCTCCTACGAGCAGTACTTC.

This sequence joins TRBV9 and TRBJ1-5, with 7 bases lining up with TRBD1. The germline V gene encodes CDR1 SGDLS and CDR2 YYNGEE. The CDR3 contains 15 residues. V was clipped by 4 bases and J by 5 bases; unmatched bases: 9. The CDR3: CASSSTGDRDQPQHF. The CDR3 nucleotides are TGTGCCAGCAGCTCCACAGGGGACCGCGATCAGCCCCAGCATTTT.

The chain couples TRBV11-2 to TRBJ2-5; the match to TRBD2 covers 7 bases. CDR1 and CDR2 (germline): SGHAT, FQNNGV. V gave up 4 bases and J gave up 9 bases; unmatched junction bases: 8. The CDR3 covers 13 residues. The DNA of the CDR3 is TGTGCCAGCAGCTCGACTAGCTTTGGGGCCCAGTACTTC. The encoded protein is CASSSTSFGAQYF.

This chain's CDR3 is CAIRDGKSTDTQYF. CDR3 coding DNA: TGTGCCATTCGGGACGGAAAAAGCACAGATACGCAGTATTTT. The rearrangement links TRBV10-3 to TRBJ2-3; D could derive from TRBD1 or TRBD2 (5 bases each). The CDR3 runs to 14 residues. The germline gives CDR1 ENHRY, CDR2 SYGVKD. V was clipped by 9 bases and J by 0 bases, with 13 bases between them.

The chain has TRBV19 and TRBJ2-1; 8 nucleotides agree with TRBD2. The CDR3 covers 15 residues. The ends lost 0 bases at V and 7 bases at J; junction bases unmatched: 5. The V gene's germline CDR1 is LNHDA and CDR2 SQIVND (reference sequence). The CDR3 loop is CASSIDPGGPNEQFF. The CDR3 nucleotides read TGTGCCAGTAGTATAGACCCGGGAGGGCCAAATGAGCAGTTCTTC.

This sequence joins TRBV28 and TRBJ1-2, with D perhaps TRBD1 (5 bases). Per the germline V gene, CDR1 is MDHEN and CDR2 is SYDVKM. V lost 4 bases and J 5 bases, leaving 14 bases between the germline ends. The CDR3 consists of 14 residues. CDR3 amino acids: CASSSTGRGYGYTF. The CDR3 DNA reads as TGTGCCAGCAGTTCAACGGGGCGGGGTTATGGCTACACCTTC.

The chain couples TRBV10-3 to TRBJ2-3, with TRBD2 matching 10 bases. This CDR3 is built from 16 residues. Germline CDR1 reads ENHRY; CDR2 reads SYGVKD. Germline trimming cut 0 bases from V and 3 bases from J; bases unmatched to any gene: 3. The CDR3 region is CAISESPSGSTDTQYF. In DNA, the CDR3 is TGTGCCATCAGTGAGTCGCCTAGCGGGAGTACAGATACGCAGTATTTT.

The chain carries TRBV7-2 and TRBJ1-2, with a weak D call TRBD1 (6 bases). The length of the CDR3 is 14 residues. CDR1 and CDR2 from the germline V gene are SGHTA and FQGNSA. V shed 6 bases and J shed 5 bases, with 16 bases lying between them. The CDR3 sequence is CASRLSRGAYGYTF. The CDR3 bases are TGTGCCAGCAGATTGTCCCGGGGGGCGTATGGCTACACCTTC.

This clone was counted a single time. The chain links TRBV9 to TRBJ2-3, with TRBD1 matching over 7 bases. The CDR3 consists of 16 residues. Per the germline V gene, CDR1 is SGDLS and CDR2 is YYNGEE. V lost 4 bases, J lost 0 bases, and 8 bases stayed unmatched. CDR3 bases: TGTGCCAGCAGCCCCCCAGGGGGTTATAGCACAGATACGCAGTATTTT. It yields the protein CASSPPGGYSTDTQYF.

CDR3 region: CAWGQAGNSPLHF. CDR3 nucleotides: TGTGCCTGGGGACAGGCAGGAAATTCACCCCTCCACTTT. The chain recombines TRBV30 with TRBJ1-6; 7 bases match TRBD1. The CDR3 spans 13 residues. Germline CDR1 is GTSNPN and CDR2 is SVGIG (reference sequence). Germline trimming cut 5 bases from V and 7 bases from J; bases unmatched to any gene: 5. The variable domain in full, completed from reference TRBV30 and TRBJ1-6, reads SQTIHQWPATLVQPVGSPLSLECTVEGTSNPNLYWYRQAAGRGLQLLFYSVGIGQISSEVPQNLSASRPQDRQFILSSKKLLLSDSGFYLCAWGQAGNSPLHFGNGTRLTVT.

The chain couples TRBV28 to TRBJ1-2; D unclear. The CDR3 sequence is 13 residues long. Germline CDR1 MDHEN, CDR2 SYDVKM. V lost 7 bases and J 4 bases, leaving 13 bases between the germline ends. DNA for the CDR3: TGTGCCAGCACCGTCCGGGGTGGCTATGGCTACACCTTC. It codes for CASTVRGGYGYTF.

This chain uses TRBV28 with TRBJ2-5; no clear D. Germline V gene sequence: CDR1 MDHEN, CDR2 SYDVKM. The CDR3 runs to 15 residues. The V end lost 7 bases, the J end lost 5 bases, and 20 bases lay between the germline ends. CDR3 sequence: CASTSLRKLGETQYF. The DNA of the CDR3 is TGTGCCAGCACGTCCCTAAGGAAGCTCGGGGAGACCCAGTACTTC. Full variable domain (missing parts from reference TRBV28 and TRBJ2-5): DVKVTQSSRYLVKRTGEKVFLECVQDMDHENMFWYRQDPGLGLRLIYFSYDVKMKEKGDIPEGYSVSREKKERFSLILESASTNQTSMYLCASTSLRKLGETQYFGPGTRLLVL.

Only a few counts were recorded for this clone. The gene calls are TRBV10-3 and TRBJ2-7, with 10 nucleotides matching TRBD1. Per germline, CDR1 ENHRY and CDR2 SYGVKD. The CDR3 consists of 15 residues. V was pared by 5 bases and J by 7 bases, with 11 bases of the junction left unmatched. The DNA of the CDR3 is TGTGCCATCAGTAAGGGGACAGGGGCCACCGGGGAGCAGTACTTC. Translation: CAISKGTGATGEQYF.

The CDR3 loop reads CASKARQGGNTEAFF. Here the CDR3 DNA reads TGCGCCAGCAAGGCGCGACAGGGTGGCAACACTGAAGCTTTCTTT. V is TRBV10-1 and J is TRBJ1-1, with 7 bases identical to TRBD1. This CDR3 has 15 residues. From germline, CDR1 is WNHNN and CDR2 SYGVQD (reference sequence). Unmatched junction bases numbered 10, after V lost 7 bases and J lost 2 bases.

This chain uses TRBV28 with TRBJ2-3, with TRBD1 matching over 7 bases. The CDR3 covers 14 residues. The germline gives CDR1 MDHEN, CDR2 SYDVKM. The V segment lost 4 bases and the J segment 3 bases; nucleotides outside the gene matches: 4. The CDR3 DNA reads as TGTGCCAGCAGTTCGACAGGGAAAACAGATACGCAGTATTTT. Amino acid sequence: CASSSTGKTDTQYF.

The V gene is TRBV7-3, the J gene TRBJ2-5, with 16 nucleotides matching TRBD2. The V gene end was trimmed by 5 bases and the J gene end by 5 bases; junction bases not matched to a gene: 11. Germline V gives CDR1 SGHTA, CDR2 FQGTGA. The CDR3 spans 18 residues. The CDR3 sequence: CASSLRGTSGRASETQYF. In DNA, the CDR3 is TGTGCCAGCAGCCTCCGCGGGACTAGCGGGAGGGCCTCCGAGACCCAGTACTTC.

The CDR3 spells CASSLWVGAKNIQYF. In DNA form, the CDR3 reads TGTGCCAGCAGCTTATGGGTTGGGGCCAAAAACATTCAGTACTTC. The chain carries TRBV5-4 and TRBJ2-4; D remains ambiguous. Germline CDR1 reads SGHNT; CDR2 reads YYREEE (reference sequence). Trimming pared 2 bases from V and 1 base from J, leaving 10 bases between. CDR3 length: 15 amino acids.

The chain combines TRBV19 with TRBJ1-3; 7 nucleotides agree with TRBD1. The CDR3 is 16 amino acids. J was trimmed by 8 bases and V by 6 bases; bases with no gene match: 16. Germline-derived CDR1 and CDR2 are LNHDA and SQIVND (reference sequence). The CDR3 loop reads CASSSKTGTVIHTIYF. The CDR3 nucleotides are TGTGCCAGTAGCAGCAAAACCGGGACAGTTATCCACACCATATATTTT.

The rearrangement links TRBV5-1 to TRBJ1-6, with TRBD1 as a possible D gene (5 bases). CDR1 SGHRS and CDR2 YFSETQ come from the germline V gene. The CDR3 loop spans 14 amino acids. V was clipped by 4 bases and J by 7 bases, with 12 bases between them. This CDR3 is CASSVGQENSPLHF. The CDR3 DNA reads as TGCGCCAGCAGCGTGGGGCAAGAAAATTCACCCCTCCACTTT.

The chain has TRBV19 and TRBJ1-5; D not certain. This CDR3 is 15 amino acids long. Per germline, CDR1 LNHDA and CDR2 SQIVND (reference sequence). The germline V and J ends were trimmed by 4 bases and 4 bases, with 14 bases remaining between them. DNA of the CDR3: TGTGCCAGTAGTACCCGGAGTGCGGGGAATCAGCCCCAGCATTTT. Residues: CASSTRSAGNQPQHF.

The genes are TRBV29-1 and TRBJ2-6; D call uncertain. The CDR3 loop spans 14 amino acids. Trimming removed 3 bases at V and 0 bases at J, with 6 bases between. Germline V CDR1 and CDR2: SQVTM, ANQGSEA. As DNA, the CDR3 is TGCAGCGTTGACGGATCCTCTGGGGCCAACGTCCTGACTTTC. Translated, it gives CSVDGSSGANVLTF.

The genes are TRBV27 and TRBJ1-1; D gene ambiguous. The CDR3 is 12 residues long. V was trimmed by 5 bases and J by 3 bases, leaving 7 bases between them. Germline V gene sequence: CDR1 MNHEY, CDR2 SMNVEV (reference sequence). This chain's CDR3 is CASSGVDTEAFF. As DNA, the CDR3 is TGTGCCAGCAGTGGGGTGGACACTGAAGCTTTCTTT.